The subject of this entry is one T cell receptor beta chain. Only in-frame clones appear in the TCRdb table, and some are missing; sequencing was by immunoSEQ multiplex PCR. Of nearly 95,000 clones in the sample, around 90% are singletons; the top ten hold around 5%. The CDR3 totals 13 residues. V lost 2 bases and J lost 5, with 9 bases in between. These data originate in a study of blood T cell repertoires in COVID-19. In the study overall: COVID-19 samples, acute and convalescent, were from the United States, Italy and Spain.

The material sequenced was peripheral blood. The clonotype originates from a woman older than 75 with acute or convalescent COVID-19. The gene calls are TRBV12-3 or TRBV12-4 and TRBJ2-5, with D unclear. The CDR3 nucleotides read TGTGCCAGCAGTTTAAGGAGATTCGAGACCCAGTACTTC. Translated, it gives CASSLRRFETQYF.